The clone carrying this T cell receptor (beta chain) has a count of ten or more. Its target is unknown. The source of the sample is a study of T cell repertoires in cytomegalovirus infection. Across the whole study: Carrying CMV and the relevant HLA type showed in public TCR beta signatures.

Points from the study as a whole: Adding up the frequency of public TCR beta families identified people who carried CMV plus the relevant HLA. The ex vivo response was dominated by HLA-C-restricted CMV-specific TCR beta clonotypes.

The CDR3 consists of 17 residues. V shed 5 bases and J 0 bases; nucleotides not matched to a gene: 8. Germline CDR1 SEHNR, CDR2 FQNEAQ (reference sequence). TCRdb independently ran MiXCR on the reads; one entry per CDR3 protein. The profile covers approximately 550,000 distinct CDR3 sequences, with more than 15% appearing a single time and 24% taken by the ten largest. The clonotype was recovered from a human donor in good health (CMV status not recorded). Some clones in this sample may be carry-over from other donors' samples. Sequencing was performed on CD8+ T cells from PBMCs. This chain uses TRBV7-9 with TRBJ2-7, with 12 bases matching TRBD1. CDR3 protein: CASSQGTGGFSSYEQYF. The DNA of the CDR3 is TGTGCCAGCAGCCAAGGGACAGGGGGCTTTAGCTCCTACGAGCAGTACTTC.